This entry lists 8 T cell receptor beta chains sequenced from one sample in a study of shared clonotypes between healthy human individuals. CD8 cells regarded as naive lacked CD45RO, were positively chosen for CCR7, and omitted terminally differentiated effector memory CD45RA+ cells. The protocol was immunoSEQ multiplex PCR, while the TCRdb copy is restricted to in-frame clones and leaves out a portion. The table has around 1,900,000 clones, 80% to 95% seen once. Sequenced material: naive CD8+ T cells from PBMCs. The receptors stem from a man aged 18-30 years in good health. Some clones in this sample may be carry-over from other donors' samples.

The chain links TRBV28 to TRBJ1-2; D might be TRBD1 (5 bases). This CDR3 contains 16 residues. V was pared by 3 bases and J by 1 base, with 15 bases between. CDR1 is MDHEN, CDR2 SYDVKM, per germline. The CDR3 loop reads CASSFTPWDRNYGYTF. The CDR3 DNA follows: TGTGCCAGCAGTTTCACTCCGTGGGACCGTAACTATGGCTACACCTTC.

This clone has just one count. The rearrangement uses TRBV4-1 and TRBJ2-1, with D possibly matching TRBD1 (5 bases). V was cut by 2 bases and J by 0 bases, with 17 bases left in between. Germline CDR1 reads MGHRA; CDR2 reads YSYEKL. This CDR3 is built from 18 residues. CDR3 nucleotides: TGCGCCAGCAGCCAATCCCGACAGCTAAGAAGCTCCTACAATGAGCAGTTCTTC. This sequence encodes CASSQSRQLRSSYNEQFF.

CDR3 DNA: TGTGCCAGCAGCTACGATCCCAGCTCCTACAATGAGCAGTTCTTC. Its protein product is CASSYDPSSYNEQFF. This chain links TRBV7-7 with TRBJ2-1; no definite D call. V was trimmed by 4 bases and J by 0 bases, leaving 10 bases between them. The CDR3 loop spans 15 amino acids. Germline assignment: CDR1 SSHAT and CDR2 FNYEAQ (reference sequence).

This clone was recorded once. Other nucleotide sequences from this sample produce the same CDR3. The chain combines TRBV9 with TRBJ2-7, with 9 positions matching TRBD2. This CDR3 is built from 14 residues. With V trimmed by 4 bases and J by 1 base, 3 bases remained unmatched. Germline V lookup: CDR1 SGDLS, CDR2 YYNGEE. CDR3 protein: CASSLAGSSYEQYF. The CDR3 nucleotides read TGTGCCAGCAGCCTAGCGGGAAGTTCCTACGAGCAGTACTTC. The whole variable domain, remainder taken from reference TRBV9 and TRBJ2-7, is DSGVTQTPKHLITATGQRVTLRCSPRSGDLSVYWYQQSLDQGLQFLIQYYNGEERAKGNILERFSAQQFPDLHSELNLSSLELGDSALYFCASSLAGSSYEQYFGPGTRLTVT.

The V call is TRBV10-2, the J call TRBJ2-1; D might be TRBD1 (5 bases). Trimming removed 6 bases from V and 4 bases from J, with 7 bases in between. The length of the CDR3 is 12 residues. The germline V gene encodes CDR1 WSHSY and CDR2 SAAADI. Here the CDR3 reads CASRDKYNEQFF. CDR3 nucleotide sequence: TGCGCCAGCAGGGACAAGTACAATGAGCAGTTCTTC.

The gene calls are TRBV4-2 and TRBJ2-7, with 7 bases aligning to TRBD1. Losses at the gene ends were 0 bases for V and 4 bases for J; bases not matched to a gene: 6. The CDR3 extends over 15 amino acids. Germline CDR1 is LGHNA and CDR2 is YNFKEQ. The CDR3 here is CASSQELTGFYEQYF. CDR3 DNA: TGTGCCAGCAGCCAAGAGTTGACAGGGTTTTACGAGCAGTACTTC.

This chain uses TRBV7-9 with TRBJ1-6; possible D gene TRBD1, 6 bases. The CDR3 is 15 residues long. The V end lost 2 bases, the J end lost 6 bases, and 11 bases lay between the germline ends. Germline V gives CDR1 SEHNR, CDR2 FQNEAQ (reference sequence). CDR3 loop: CASSLSSGANSPLHF. In nucleotides, the CDR3 is TGTGCCAGCAGCTTATCTTCGGGGGCTAATTCACCCCTCCACTTT.

The CDR3 nucleotides read TGTGCCACCAGCGGCCGACTGGCCTCCTCCTACAATGAGCAGTTCTTC. Translating it yields CATSGRLASSYNEQFF. The genes are TRBV15 and TRBJ2-1; no firm D call. The CDR3 has 16 residues. Germline V gives CDR1 LNHNV, CDR2 YYDKDF (reference sequence). With 5 bases removed from V and 0 bases from J, the gap between germline ends came to 14 bases. Combining the CDR3 with reference TRBV15 and TRBJ2-1 gives the whole variable domain DAMVIQNPRYQVTQFGKPVTLSCSQTLNHNVMYWYQQKSSQAPKLLFHYYDKDFNNEADTPDNFQSRRPNTSFCFLDIRSPGLGDTAMYLCATSGRLASSYNEQFFGPGTRLTVL.